Presented here are 26 T cell receptor beta chains from one specimen sequenced in a study of blood T cell repertoires in COVID-19. Sequencing used immunoSEQ multiplex PCR; TCRdb keeps in-frame clones, though not all of them. The sample has 300,000 or so clones; about 90% are singletons. The sequenced sample consisted of PBMCs or T cells enriched from blood (not recorded which). The receptors were gathered from a woman in her twenties or thirties who had recovered from COVID-19.

A single count supports this clone. This CDR3 reads CASSPEEDFGNTIYF. Written as DNA, the CDR3 is TGTGCCAGCTCCCCTGAGGAGGATTTTGGAAACACCATATATTTT. The chain is built from TRBV18 and TRBJ1-3; no reliable D call. Germline V gene lookup returns CDR1 KGHSH and CDR2 LQKENI. With 6 bases removed from V and 3 bases from J, the gap between germline ends came to 15 bases. The CDR3 loop spans 15 amino acids.

This clone occurred once. The V gene is TRBV28, the J gene TRBJ1-2; D is perhaps TRBD1 (6 bases). From germline, CDR1 is MDHEN and CDR2 SYDVKM. CDR3 size: 14 residues. Trimming took off 6 bases at V and 7 bases at J, with 18 bases between the two ends. The CDR3 coding sequence is TGTGCCAGCAGGAGCACTCGGGACAATGGTGGCTACACCTTC. Translation gives CASRSTRDNGGYTF.

The rearrangement joins TRBV6-1 to TRBJ2-3, with 13 bases aligning to TRBD2. This CDR3 has 16 residues. V lost 4 bases, J lost 4 bases, and 5 bases stayed unmatched. CDR1 is MNHNS, CDR2 SASEGT, per germline. This CDR3 reads CASSVRLAGGADTQYF. The CDR3 DNA reads as TGTGCCAGCAGTGTGAGACTAGCGGGGGGTGCAGATACGCAGTATTTT.

V gene TRBV2 combines with J gene TRBJ1-3; D gene uncertain. CDR1 and CDR2 from the germline V gene are SNHLY and FYNNEI. Trimming cost V 9 bases and J 0 bases, with 9 bases left between them. This CDR3 region has 13 residues. The CDR3 sequence: CARRVPSGNTIYF. As DNA, the CDR3 is TGTGCCAGAAGAGTCCCCTCTGGAAACACCATATATTTT.

The chain combines TRBV7-9 with TRBJ2-7, with 10 bases lining up with TRBD1. Per germline, CDR1 SEHNR and CDR2 FQNEAQ (reference sequence). This CDR3 comprises 14 residues. J gave up 3 bases and V 5 bases, and 4 bases lay outside the gene matches. The CDR3 sequence is CASSGQGVNYEQYF. CDR3 nucleotide sequence: TGTGCCAGCAGCGGACAGGGGGTAAACTACGAGCAGTACTTC.

This clone was observed once. The chain uses TRBV6-5 and TRBJ2-2; 10 nucleotides line up with TRBD1. The CDR3 is made up of 14 amino acids. From germline, CDR1 is MNHEY and CDR2 SVGAGI. V lost 6 bases and J lost 6; bases outside the gene matches: 4. This CDR3 is CASRTGGAAGELFF. The CDR3, as DNA: TGTGCCAGCAGGACAGGGGGCGCGGCCGGGGAGCTGTTTTTT.

This chain links TRBV5-1 with TRBJ2-3, with D perhaps TRBD2 (6 bases). CDR1 is SGHRS and CDR2 is YFSETQ in the germline V gene. The V end lost 7 bases, the J end lost 0 bases, and 12 bases lay between the germline ends. This CDR3 is 14 amino acids long. The CDR3 here is CASGTGTSTDTQYF. The CDR3 DNA follows: TGCGCCAGCGGTACCGGGACTAGCACAGATACGCAGTATTTT.

V is TRBV5-1 and J is TRBJ2-1; 8 bases are shared with TRBD2. V shed 1 base and J 7 bases; nucleotides not matched to a gene: 7. This CDR3 region has 15 residues. Germline V lookup: CDR1 SGHRS, CDR2 YFSETQ. This chain's CDR3 is CASSLTGGALNEQFF. The CDR3 coding sequence is TGCGCCAGCAGCTTGACCGGGGGGGCCCTGAATGAGCAGTTCTTC.

The rearrangement joins TRBV2 to TRBJ1-4; perhaps TRBD1 as D (5 bases). Trimming took off 2 bases at V and 5 bases at J, with 15 bases between the two ends. Per germline, CDR1 SNHLY and CDR2 FYNNEI. The CDR3 covers 16 residues. The CDR3 reads CASSETTSGGNEKLFF. The CDR3 DNA reads as TGTGCCAGCAGTGAAACCACCTCTGGGGGGAATGAAAAACTGTTTTTT.

The chain links TRBV7-2 to TRBJ2-3, with 7 bases lining up with TRBD2. The CDR3 length is 16 residues. Germline V gene sequence: CDR1 SGHTA, CDR2 FQGNSA. J lost 4 bases, V lost 2 bases, and 9 bases had no gene match. CDR3 in DNA: TGTGCCAGCAGCTTACTTCGCGGGGGTAAATCAGATACGCAGTATTTT. Protein: CASSLLRGGKSDTQYF.

This chain joins TRBV2 and TRBJ1-2; D unclear. The CDR3 is 16 residues long. Germline CDR1 is SNHLY and CDR2 is FYNNEI. V shed 1 base and J shed 2 bases, with 14 bases lying between them. The DNA of the CDR3 is TGTGCCAGCAGTGAAGTATCAGGATACCCCAACTATGGCTACACCTTC. Translated, it gives CASSEVSGYPNYGYTF.

The gene calls are TRBV5-4 and TRBJ1-2; D not certain. The germline V and J ends were trimmed by 3 bases and 4 bases, with 10 bases remaining between them. The CDR3 runs 13 residues. Germline CDR1 reads SGHNT; CDR2 reads YYREEE (reference sequence). The DNA for the CDR3 is TGTGCCAGCAGCTCCCCGGGAACCTATGGCTACACCTTC. It translates to CASSSPGTYGYTF.

J is TRBJ2-1 and V is TRBV3-1 (or the pseudogene TRBV3-2); 9 positions match TRBD2. CDR1 and CDR2 from the germline V gene are LGHDT and YNNKEL (reference sequence). The CDR3 runs to 18 residues. J lost 9 bases, V lost 4 bases, and 19 bases had no gene match. The CDR3 sequence is CASSRRLSGGSRPGEQFF. The CDR3 DNA reads as TGTGCCAGCAGCCGACGCCTAAGCGGGGGGTCCCGTCCGGGTGAGCAGTTCTTC.

The genes are TRBV18 and TRBJ2-5; TRBD1 aligns across 12 bases. The J segment lost 5 bases and the V segment lost 4 bases, leaving 8 bases of the junction unmatched. Germline-derived CDR1 and CDR2 are KGHSH and LQKENI. The CDR3 is 16 residues long. Here the CDR3 reads CASSLLGTGGHETQYF. The CDR3 DNA reads as TGTGCCAGCTCACTGCTTGGGACAGGGGGCCACGAGACCCAGTACTTC.

J is TRBJ1-2 and V is TRBV30; perhaps TRBD1 as D (5 bases). The CDR3 sequence is 13 residues long. CDR1 and CDR2 from the germline V gene are GTSNPN and SVGIG (reference sequence). Trimming removed 4 bases at V and 1 base at J, with 10 bases between. CDR3 sequence: CAWTGPVNYGYTF. As DNA, the CDR3 is TGTGCCTGGACAGGGCCCGTTAACTATGGCTACACCTTC.

This chain joins TRBV18 and TRBJ1-1, with D uncertain. Trimming took off 3 bases at V and 4 bases at J, with 12 bases between the two ends. This CDR3 comprises 14 residues. In germline, CDR1 is KGHSH, CDR2 LQKENI. The CDR3 DNA reads as TGTGCCAGCTCACCGCCGTCCGCGCGCACTGAAGCTTTCTTT. Translated, it gives CASSPPSARTEAFF.

The chain recombines TRBV7-9 with TRBJ1-6; no definite D call. Trimming removed 1 base from V and 9 bases from J, with 16 bases in between. The CDR3 covers 16 residues. CDR1 is SEHNR, CDR2 FQNEAQ, per germline (reference sequence). CDR3 nucleotides: TGTGCCAGCAGCTTAGACGCCCCCGGTTCAAGTTCACCCCTCCACTTT. This codes for CASSLDAPGSSSPLHF.

The rearrangement joins TRBV7-8 to TRBJ2-7; perhaps TRBD2 as D (7 bases). V lost 1 base to trimming and J lost 5 bases, with 12 bases between them. CDR3 length equals 14 residues. Germline CDR1 is SGHVS and CDR2 is FQNEAQ. In nucleotides, the CDR3 is TGTGCCAGCAGCTTAGAGGGGGGGCCCCACGAGCAGTACTTC. It translates to CASSLEGGPHEQYF. The variable domain in full, completed from reference TRBV7-8 and TRBJ2-7, reads GAGVSQSPRYKVAKRGQDVALRCDPISGHVSLFWYQQALGQGPEFLTYFQNEAQLDKSGLPSDRFFAERPEGSVSTLKIQRTQQEDSAVYLCASSLEGGPHEQYFGPGTRLTVT.

The chain is built from TRBV3-1 (or the pseudogene TRBV3-2) and TRBJ2-7, with D tentatively TRBD2 (7 bases). CDR1 is LGHDT, CDR2 YNNKEL, per germline (reference sequence). V lost 1 base and J lost 0, with 16 bases in between. CDR3 length: 17 amino acids. This CDR3 reads CASSQVPSRGPSYEQYF. CDR3 nucleotide sequence: TGTGCCAGCAGCCAAGTGCCGTCGCGGGGGCCCTCCTACGAGCAGTACTTC.

The J gene is TRBJ2-7, the V gene TRBV9, with 10 bases fitting TRBD1. This CDR3 is built from 16 residues. Germline-derived CDR1 and CDR2 are SGDLS and YYNGEE. Unmatched junction bases numbered 8, after V lost 0 bases and J lost 5 bases. CDR3 in amino acids: CASSVAPTGGRNEQYF. CDR3 DNA sequence: TGTGCCAGCAGCGTAGCCCCGACAGGGGGCCGGAACGAGCAGTACTTC.

The chain employs TRBV28 and TRBJ2-7; weak D call: TRBD2 (5 bases). The V and J ends lost 8 bases and 7 bases respectively, with 21 bases between them. Germline-derived CDR1 and CDR2 are MDHEN and SYDVKM. This CDR3 is built from 14 residues. The CDR3 DNA reads as TGTGCCAGCGTGAGCTGGACGGTAGGGAGTGAGCAGTACTTC. This gives the protein CASVSWTVGSEQYF.

This chain joins TRBV7-2 and TRBJ1-1; the D is unclear. The germline V gene has CDR1 SGHTA and CDR2 FQGNSA. CDR3 length equals 13 residues. Trimming removed 5 bases from V and 0 bases from J, with 7 bases in between. The CDR3 protein is CASSLRMNTEAFF. CDR3 sequence (DNA): TGTGCCAGCAGCCTCAGGATGAACACTGAAGCTTTCTTT.

The chain uses TRBV19 and TRBJ2-1; D is possibly TRBD2 (7 bases). With 1 base removed from V and 9 bases from J, the gap between germline ends came to 16 bases. The V gene's germline CDR1 is LNHDA and CDR2 SQIVND (reference sequence). This CDR3 region has 15 residues. The CDR3 nucleotides read TGTGCCAGTAGTATAGCGGGGGGCCGGGGTCCTGAGCAGTTCTTC. Translated: CASSIAGGRGPEQFF.

The chain has TRBV28 and TRBJ1-1, with a possible D match to TRBD1 (5 bases). The CDR3 consists of 17 residues. V was trimmed by 4 bases and J by 1 base, leaving 19 bases between them. The germline V gene has CDR1 MDHEN and CDR2 SYDVKM. As DNA, the CDR3 is TGTGCCAGCAGTTCTTTGCGCAGGGCCGAAAAGAACACTGAAGCTTTCTTT. Its protein product is CASSSLRRAEKNTEAFF.

J is TRBJ2-2 and V is TRBV28, with 9 bases lining up with TRBD2. The CDR3 totals 17 residues. Germline-derived CDR1 and CDR2 are MDHEN and SYDVKM. The V and J ends lost 5 bases and 1 base, in that order; junction bases with no gene match: 8. The chain's CDR3 is CASSAHLAGRNTGELFF. The CDR3 nucleotides are TGTGCCAGCAGTGCTCATCTAGCGGGGAGGAACACCGGGGAGCTGTTTTTT.

This chain joins TRBV11-3 and TRBJ1-1; no firm D call. CDR3 length: 13 residues. Germline V gives CDR1 SGHNT, CDR2 YENEEA. The V end lost 5 bases, the J end lost 1 base, and 8 bases lay between the germline ends. The chain's CDR3 is CASSMRQNTEAFF. The CDR3 DNA is TGTGCCAGCAGCATGAGACAGAACACTGAAGCTTTCTTT.